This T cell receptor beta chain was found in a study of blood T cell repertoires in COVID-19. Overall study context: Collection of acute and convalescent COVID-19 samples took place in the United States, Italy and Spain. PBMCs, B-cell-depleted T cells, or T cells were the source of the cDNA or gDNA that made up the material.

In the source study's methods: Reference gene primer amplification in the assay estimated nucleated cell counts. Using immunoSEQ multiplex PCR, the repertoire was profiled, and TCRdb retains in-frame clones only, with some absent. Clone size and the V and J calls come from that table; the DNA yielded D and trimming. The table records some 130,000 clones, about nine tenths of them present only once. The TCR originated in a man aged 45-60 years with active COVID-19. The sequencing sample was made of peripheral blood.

CDR3 nucleotides: TGTGCCAGCAGTGTGGACAGGGCCGCTGGGGCCAACGTCCTGACTTTC. Amino acid sequence: CASSVDRAAGANVLTF. The chain carries TRBV6-1 and TRBJ2-6; TRBD1 matches at 8 bases. Germline assignment: CDR1 MNHNS and CDR2 SASEGT. This CDR3 is 16 amino acids long. Trimming cost V 4 bases and J 2 bases; bases outside gene matches: 4.